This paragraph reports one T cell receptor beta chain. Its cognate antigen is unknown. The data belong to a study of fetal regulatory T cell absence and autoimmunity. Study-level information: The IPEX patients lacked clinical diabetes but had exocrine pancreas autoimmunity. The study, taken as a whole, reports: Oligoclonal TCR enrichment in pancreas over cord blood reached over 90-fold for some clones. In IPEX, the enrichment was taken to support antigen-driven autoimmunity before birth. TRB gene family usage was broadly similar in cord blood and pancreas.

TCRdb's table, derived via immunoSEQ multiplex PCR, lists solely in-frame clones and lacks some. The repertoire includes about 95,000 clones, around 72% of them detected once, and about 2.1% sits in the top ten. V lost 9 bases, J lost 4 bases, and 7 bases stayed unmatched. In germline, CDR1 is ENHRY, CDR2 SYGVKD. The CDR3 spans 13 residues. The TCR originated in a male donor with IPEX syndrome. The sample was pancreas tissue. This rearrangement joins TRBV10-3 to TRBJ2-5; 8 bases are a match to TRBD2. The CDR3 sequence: CAIGSSGRETQYF. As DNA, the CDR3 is TGTGCCATAGGTTCCAGCGGGAGAGAGACCCAGTACTTC.